This T cell receptor (beta chain) was retrieved from a study of T cell repertoires in cytomegalovirus infection (dated by TCRdb to the late 2010s). Study-wide context: Donor HLA type was relevant to the analysis, because carriage of CMV infection together with the matching HLA type was indicated by public TCR beta signatures. Study-wide conclusions, independent of this receptor: In both this cohort and an independent roughly 400-donor cohort, the cumulative frequency of public TCR beta family members distinguished carriers of CMV infection plus the relevant HLA type. The ex vivo response was dominated by HLA-C-restricted CMV-specific TCR beta clonotypes, which also provided the single most frequent clonotype in two of eight donors.

TCRdb lists the instrument as Illumina HiSeq 1500. TCRdb trimmed public reads at Q25 via fastp, called clones via MiXCR and kept in-frame beta chains. Entries that share a CDR3 protein sequence are merged under the most common genes and DNA. This sample comprises approximately 290,000 distinct CDR3 sequences, over 20% of them detected only once. Over 11% of the sample lies in the top ten. At least ten counts were recorded for this clonotype. Its antigen specificity is not known. It has no much larger one-base neighbor in the sample; base qualities were not kept. The sample comprised PBMCs. The clonotype originates from a human donor in good health (CMV status not recorded). Some clones in this sample may be carry-over from other donors' samples.

CDR3 protein: CASSKQGLSYEQYF. The DNA sequence is TGTGCCAGCAGCAAACAGGGCCTCTCCTACGAGCAGTACTTC. This sequence uses TRBV7-2 and TRBJ2-7; matching of 6 bases hints at TRBD1 as the D gene. V loses 5 bases of germline sequence and J loses 0 bases, and the interval between the two ends is 11 bases. Counted from cysteine to phenylalanine, this CDR3 has 14 amino acids. Only the CDR3 DNA stays, 42 bases, in frame from base 1. CDR1 and CDR2 (SGHTA, FQGNSA) derive from the germline V gene.